This T cell receptor (beta chain) was sequenced during a study of regulatory T cells in long-lasting Graves disease. Relying on iRepertoire HTBI primers and Arm-PCR of CDR3 regions, the team built TCR beta libraries. One entry per CDR3 protein, called by TCRdb with MiXCR from the multiplex PCR reads. The table has about 420,000 distinct CDR3 sequences, about a quarter seen once. The sample holds one count of this clonotype. Specified time point: persistent/refractory GD, antithyroid drugs over 5 years with positive TRAb. PBMCs provided the RNA from which the TCR library was made. This CDR3 has 14 residues. The V gene lost 2 bases and the J gene lost 5 bases, with 12 bases spanning the gap. Per germline, CDR1 SGHTA and CDR2 FQGTGA.

The receptor comes from a female donor with Graves disease. The V and J genes are TRBV7-3 and TRBJ2-5; TRBD1 is a possible D gene (5 bases). The specimen was peripheral blood mononuclear cells (PBMCs), collected when the disease was refractory, from a patient treated with antithyroid drugs. Here the CDR3 DNA reads TGTGCCAGCAGCTTATTTCAGGGTCCGGAGACCCAGTACTTC. Amino acid sequence: CASSLFQGPETQYF.